The rows below give T cell receptor beta chains drawn from one sample of a study of lymphopenia after photon versus proton radiotherapy. The protocol was immunoSEQ multiplex PCR, while the TCRdb copy is restricted to in-frame clones and leaves out a portion. This table has roughly 15,000 clones, 82% appearing once. The sample here was peripheral blood, taken from a patient treated with photon-based radiotherapy. The receptor source for this set is a man aged 50 to 59 with gastric cancer. Each CDR3 is given with its conserved first and last residue.

J,V,CDR3
TRBJ1-4,TRBV10-1,CASSESRQGGEKLFF
TRBJ2-3,TRBV6-1,CASSEEGANTDTQYF
TRBJ2-5,TRBV7-6,CASSLGWGQETQYF
TRBJ1-2,TRBV4-3,CASSQEISYGYTF
TRBJ2-3,TRBV27,CASSPGLAGGRTDTQYF
TRBJ1-5,TRBV10-2,CASSWDSNSNQPQHF
TRBJ2-5,TRBV2,CASSEALGRGAIGQETQYF
TRBJ2-1,TRBV30,CAWENGGTQFF
TRBJ1-4,TRBV9,CASSPQGATNEKLFF
TRBJ1-4,TRBV27,CASSRALATNEKLFF
TRBJ2-5,TRBV7-3,CASSRQTGETQYF
TRBJ2-5,TRBV4-3,CASSQDWRRGGQETQYF
TRBJ2-2,TRBV5-1,CASIETSGYTGELFF
TRBJ1-6,TRBV4-1,CASSQDIGGMGSPLHF
TRBJ2-7,TRBV5-1,CASSWTAVTYEQYF
TRBJ1-2,TRBV6-5,CACRSGESGYGYTF
TRBJ2-7,TRBV7-2,CASRKGLAARQYF
TRBJ2-5,TRBV10-2,CASRDLPGETQYF
TRBJ1-1,TRBV4-2,CASSQQGLNTEAFF
TRBJ2-5,TRBV5-1,CASSLSSGQETQYF
TRBJ1-1,TRBV27,CASLRQGSTEAFF
TRBJ2-7,TRBV6-6,CASLHAGGHEQYF
TRBJ2-2,TRBV5-1,CASTEGGAGELFF
TRBJ2-3,TRBV11-2,CASSLDTGDRRTDTQYF
TRBJ2-7,TRBV18,CASSPRVGSAYEQYF
TRBJ2-6,TRBV11-2,CASSPLTGGTGANVLTF
TRBJ2-3,TRBV12-5,CASGFGVSTDTQYF
TRBJ1-2,TRBV7-8,CASSASEDRPYGYTF
TRBJ2-5,TRBV7-7,CASSVQGGGETQYF
TRBJ2-3,TRBV15,CATRDREEGPDTQYF
TRBJ1-2,TRBV11-2,CASKGRNYGYTF
TRBJ1-2,TRBV19,CASSILGVGGSTGYTF
TRBJ1-1,TRBV10-2,CASSDQGRNTEAFF
TRBJ2-3,TRBV9,CASSVGSVRSDTQYF
TRBJ2-6,TRBV6-4,CASSASSAGANVLTF
TRBJ1-1,TRBV7-6,CASSLSPGRDTEAFF